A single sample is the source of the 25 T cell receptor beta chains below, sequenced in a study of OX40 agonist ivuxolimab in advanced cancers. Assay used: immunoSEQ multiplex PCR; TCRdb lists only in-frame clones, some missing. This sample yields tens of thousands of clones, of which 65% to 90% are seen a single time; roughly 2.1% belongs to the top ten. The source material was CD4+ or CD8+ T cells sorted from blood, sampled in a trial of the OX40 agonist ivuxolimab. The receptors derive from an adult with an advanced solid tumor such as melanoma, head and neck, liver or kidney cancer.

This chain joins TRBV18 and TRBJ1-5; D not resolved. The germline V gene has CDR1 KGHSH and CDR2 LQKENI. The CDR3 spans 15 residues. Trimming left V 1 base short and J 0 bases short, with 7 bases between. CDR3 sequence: CASSPRDISNQPQHF. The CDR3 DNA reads TGTGCCAGCTCACCACGCGACATTAGCAATCAGCCCCAGCATTTT.

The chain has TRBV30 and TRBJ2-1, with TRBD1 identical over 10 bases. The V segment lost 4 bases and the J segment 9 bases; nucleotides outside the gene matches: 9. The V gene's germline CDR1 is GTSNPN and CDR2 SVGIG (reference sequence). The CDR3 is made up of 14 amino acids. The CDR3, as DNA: TGTGCCTGGACCCGCGACAGGGGGCGAGGTGAGCAGTTCTTC. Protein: CAWTRDRGRGEQFF.

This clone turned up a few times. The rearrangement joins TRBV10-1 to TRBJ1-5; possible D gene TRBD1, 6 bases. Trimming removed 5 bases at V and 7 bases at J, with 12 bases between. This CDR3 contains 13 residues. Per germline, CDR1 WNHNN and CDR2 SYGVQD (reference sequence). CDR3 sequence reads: CASSSGAGQPQHF. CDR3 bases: TGCGCCAGCAGTTCGGGGGCTGGGCAGCCCCAGCATTTT.

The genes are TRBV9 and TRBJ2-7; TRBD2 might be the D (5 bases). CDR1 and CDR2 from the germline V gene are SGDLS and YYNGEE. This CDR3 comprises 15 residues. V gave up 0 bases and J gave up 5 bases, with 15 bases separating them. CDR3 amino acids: CASSVVASARHEQYF. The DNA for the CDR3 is TGTGCCAGCAGCGTAGTAGCGAGCGCCCGCCACGAGCAGTACTTC.

In nucleotides, the CDR3 is TGTGCCAGCAGCCCGGGACAGATTAGTAGTCAGCCCCAGCATTTT. It specifies CASSPGQISSQPQHF. This rearrangement joins TRBV27 to TRBJ1-5; 7 bases are a match to TRBD1. With 6 bases clipped from V and 6 bases from J, the junction kept 11 bases outside the gene matches. This CDR3 region has 15 residues. CDR1 is MNHEY and CDR2 is SMNVEV in the germline V gene (reference sequence).

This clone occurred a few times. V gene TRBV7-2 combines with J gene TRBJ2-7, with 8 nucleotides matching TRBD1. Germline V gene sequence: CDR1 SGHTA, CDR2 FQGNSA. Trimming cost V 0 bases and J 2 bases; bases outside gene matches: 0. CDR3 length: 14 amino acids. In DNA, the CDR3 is TGTGCCAGCAGCTTAGCGGGACAGGCCTACGAGCAGTACTTC. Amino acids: CASSLAGQAYEQYF.

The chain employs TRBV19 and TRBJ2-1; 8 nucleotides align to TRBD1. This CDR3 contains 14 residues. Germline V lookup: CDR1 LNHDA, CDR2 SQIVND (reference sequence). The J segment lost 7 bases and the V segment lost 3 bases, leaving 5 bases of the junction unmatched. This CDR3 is CASSIRGPVNEQFF. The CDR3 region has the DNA TGTGCCAGTAGTATCAGGGGGCCTGTAAATGAGCAGTTCTTC.

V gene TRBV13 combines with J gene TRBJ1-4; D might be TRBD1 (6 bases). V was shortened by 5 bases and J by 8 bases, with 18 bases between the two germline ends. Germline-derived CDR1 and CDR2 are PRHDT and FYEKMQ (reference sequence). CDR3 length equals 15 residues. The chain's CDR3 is CASSITGLSSEKLFF. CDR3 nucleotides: TGTGCCAGCAGCATAACAGGGTTATCAAGCGAAAAACTGTTTTTT.

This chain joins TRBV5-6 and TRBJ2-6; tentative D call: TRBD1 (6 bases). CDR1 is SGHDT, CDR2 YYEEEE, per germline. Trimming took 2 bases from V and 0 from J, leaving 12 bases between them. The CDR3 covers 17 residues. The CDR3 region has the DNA TGTGCCAGCAGCTTCGTGAGGGACAACTCTGGGGCCAACGTCCTGACTTTC. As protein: CASSFVRDNSGANVLTF.

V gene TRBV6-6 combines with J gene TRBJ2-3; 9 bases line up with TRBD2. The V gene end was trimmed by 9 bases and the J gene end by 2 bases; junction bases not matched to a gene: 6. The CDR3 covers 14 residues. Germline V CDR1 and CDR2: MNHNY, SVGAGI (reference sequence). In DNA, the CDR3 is TGTGCCAGTCAGCGGGGGGTAAACACAGATACGCAGTATTTT. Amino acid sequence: CASQRGVNTDTQYF.

The DNA of the CDR3 is TGTGCCAGCACCCCGGGGGGTGACACGCAGTATTTT. Translating gives CASTPGGDTQYF. The rearrangement uses TRBV5-4 and TRBJ2-3; 7 nucleotides match TRBD2. This CDR3 contains 12 residues. The V and J ends lost 6 bases and 9 bases, in that order; junction bases with no gene match: 7. In germline, CDR1 is SGHNT, CDR2 YYREEE (reference sequence). Based on the CDR3 plus reference TRBV5-4 and TRBJ2-3, the full variable domain is ETGVTQSPTHLIKTRGQQVTLRCSSQSGHNTVSWYQQALGQGPQFIFQYYREEENGRGNFPPRFSGLQFPNYSSELNVNALELDDSALYLCASTPGGDTQYFGPGTRLTVL.

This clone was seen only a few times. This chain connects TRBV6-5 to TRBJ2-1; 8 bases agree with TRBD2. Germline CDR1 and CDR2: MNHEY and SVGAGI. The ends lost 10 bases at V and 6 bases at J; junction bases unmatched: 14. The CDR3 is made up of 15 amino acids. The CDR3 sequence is CATQRSGSQGNEQFF. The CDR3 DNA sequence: TGTGCCACACAAAGAAGCGGGAGCCAGGGCAATGAGCAGTTCTTC.

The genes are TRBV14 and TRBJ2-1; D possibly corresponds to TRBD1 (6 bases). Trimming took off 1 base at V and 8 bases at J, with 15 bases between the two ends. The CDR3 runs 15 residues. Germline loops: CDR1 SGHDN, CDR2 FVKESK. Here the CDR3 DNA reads TGTGCCAGCAGCCAAGGGATCAGGGGTGCGGATGAGCAGTTCTTC. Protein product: CASSQGIRGADEQFF.

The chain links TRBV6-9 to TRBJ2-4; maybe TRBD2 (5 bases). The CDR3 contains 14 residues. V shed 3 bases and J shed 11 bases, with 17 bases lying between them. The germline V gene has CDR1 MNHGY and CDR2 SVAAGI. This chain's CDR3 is CASSYSGSPKLQYF. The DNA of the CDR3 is TGTGCCAGCAGTTACTCGGGGAGCCCCAAACTTCAGTACTTC.

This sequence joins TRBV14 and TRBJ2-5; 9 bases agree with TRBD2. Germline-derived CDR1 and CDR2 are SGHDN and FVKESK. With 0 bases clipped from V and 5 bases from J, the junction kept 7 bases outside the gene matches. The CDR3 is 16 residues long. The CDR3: CASSQDSGRFRETQYF. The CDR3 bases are TGTGCCAGCAGCCAAGATAGCGGGAGATTCCGGGAGACCCAGTACTTC.

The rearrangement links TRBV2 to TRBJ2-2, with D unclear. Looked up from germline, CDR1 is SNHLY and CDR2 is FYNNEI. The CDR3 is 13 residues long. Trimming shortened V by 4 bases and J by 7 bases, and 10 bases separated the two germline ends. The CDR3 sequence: CASSVAVNGELFF. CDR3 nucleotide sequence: TGTGCCAGCAGTGTGGCGGTAAACGGGGAGCTGTTTTTT.

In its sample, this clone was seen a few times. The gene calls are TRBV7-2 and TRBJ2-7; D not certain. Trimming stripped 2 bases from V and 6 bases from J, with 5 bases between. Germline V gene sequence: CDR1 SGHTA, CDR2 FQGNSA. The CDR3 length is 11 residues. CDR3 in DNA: TGTGCCAGCAGCTTAAGTCGCGAGCAGTACTTC. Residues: CASSLSREQYF.

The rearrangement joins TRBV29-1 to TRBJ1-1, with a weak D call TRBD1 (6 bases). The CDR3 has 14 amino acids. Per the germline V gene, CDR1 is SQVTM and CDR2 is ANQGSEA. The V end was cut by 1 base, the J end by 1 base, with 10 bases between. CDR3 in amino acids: CSVEGDTRNTEAFF. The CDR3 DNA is TGCAGCGTTGAAGGGGACACGAGGAACACTGAAGCTTTCTTT.

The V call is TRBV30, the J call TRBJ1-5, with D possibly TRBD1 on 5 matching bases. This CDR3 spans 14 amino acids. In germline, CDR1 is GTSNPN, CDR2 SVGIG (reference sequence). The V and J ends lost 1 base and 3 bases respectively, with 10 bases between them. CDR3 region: CAWSEGWHNQPQHF. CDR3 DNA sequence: TGTGCCTGGAGTGAGGGGTGGCACAATCAGCCCCAGCATTTT.

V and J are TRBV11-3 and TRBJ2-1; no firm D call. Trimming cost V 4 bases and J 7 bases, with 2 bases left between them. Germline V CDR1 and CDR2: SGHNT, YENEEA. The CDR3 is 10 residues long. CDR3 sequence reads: CASSYNEQFF. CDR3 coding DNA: TGTGCCAGCAGCTATAATGAGCAGTTCTTC.

CDR3 coding DNA: TGTGCCATCAGTGTTGAACAGGGATTGAATTCACCCCTCCACTTT. Protein: CAISVEQGLNSPLHF. This chain joins TRBV10-3 and TRBJ1-6; perhaps TRBD1 as D (6 bases). V was cut by 4 bases and J by 7 bases, with 14 bases left in between. The CDR3 runs to 15 residues. Germline V gene lookup returns CDR1 ENHRY and CDR2 SYGVKD.

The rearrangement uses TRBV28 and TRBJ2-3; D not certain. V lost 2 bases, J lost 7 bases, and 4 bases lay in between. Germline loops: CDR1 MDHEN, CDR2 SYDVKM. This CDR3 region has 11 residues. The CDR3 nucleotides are TGTGCCAGCAGTTTACTGTATACGCAGTATTTT. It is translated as CASSLLYTQYF.

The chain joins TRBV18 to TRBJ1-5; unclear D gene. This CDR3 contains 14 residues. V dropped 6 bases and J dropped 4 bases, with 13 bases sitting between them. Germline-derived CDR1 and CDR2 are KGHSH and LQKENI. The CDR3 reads CASSYDTVNQPQHF. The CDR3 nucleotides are TGTGCCAGCTCCTACGACACAGTGAATCAGCCCCAGCATTTT.

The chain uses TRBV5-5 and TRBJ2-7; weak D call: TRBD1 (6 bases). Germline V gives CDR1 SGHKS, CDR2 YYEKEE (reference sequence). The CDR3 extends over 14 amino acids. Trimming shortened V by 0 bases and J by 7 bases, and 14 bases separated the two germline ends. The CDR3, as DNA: TGTGCCAGCAGCTTGGTAACAGGGAGTGTGGAGCAGTACTTC. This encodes CASSLVTGSVEQYF.

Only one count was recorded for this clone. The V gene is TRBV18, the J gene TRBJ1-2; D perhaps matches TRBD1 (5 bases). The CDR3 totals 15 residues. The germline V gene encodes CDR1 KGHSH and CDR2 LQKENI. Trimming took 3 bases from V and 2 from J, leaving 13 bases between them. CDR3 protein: CASSPGPTENYGYTF. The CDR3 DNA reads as TGTGCCAGCTCACCCGGTCCGACAGAGAACTATGGCTACACCTTC.